This T cell receptor beta chain is from a study of blood T cell repertoires in COVID-19. On the study more broadly: PBMCs, B-cell-depleted T cells, or T cells were the source of the cDNA or gDNA that made up the material.

Method: immunoSEQ multiplex PCR; TCRdb's copy keeps in-frame clones and lacks some. This table has some 25,000 clones, 85% to 95% appearing once. Germline assignment: CDR1 SGHAT and CDR2 FQNNGV. V shed 7 bases and J shed 4 bases, with 16 bases lying between them. This CDR3 is built from 14 residues. Input material: peripheral blood. This clonotype was obtained from a woman in her 50s with active COVID-19. J is TRBJ1-1 and V is TRBV11-2; a weak D match, TRBD1 (6 bases). CDR3 sequence (DNA): TGTGCCAGCAACTGGGGGGGCATGGGCACTGAAGCTTTCTTT. As protein: CASNWGGMGTEAFF.